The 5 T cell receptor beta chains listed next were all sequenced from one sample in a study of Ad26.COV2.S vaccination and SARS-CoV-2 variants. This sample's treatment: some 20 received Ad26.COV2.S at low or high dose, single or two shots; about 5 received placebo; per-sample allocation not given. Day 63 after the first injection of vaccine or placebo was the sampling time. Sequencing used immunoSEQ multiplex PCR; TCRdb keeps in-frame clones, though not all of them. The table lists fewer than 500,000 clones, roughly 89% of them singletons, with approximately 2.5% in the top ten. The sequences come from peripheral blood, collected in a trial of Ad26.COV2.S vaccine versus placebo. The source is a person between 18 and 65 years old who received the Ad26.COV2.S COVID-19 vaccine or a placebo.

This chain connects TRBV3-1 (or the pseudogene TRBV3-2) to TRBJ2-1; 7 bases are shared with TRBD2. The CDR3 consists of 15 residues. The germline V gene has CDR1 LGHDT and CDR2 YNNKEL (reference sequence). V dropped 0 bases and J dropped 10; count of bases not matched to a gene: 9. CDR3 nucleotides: TGTGCCAGCAGCCAAGAGGGCCGCGGGAGACAAGAGCAGTTCTTC. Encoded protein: CASSQEGRGRQEQFF.

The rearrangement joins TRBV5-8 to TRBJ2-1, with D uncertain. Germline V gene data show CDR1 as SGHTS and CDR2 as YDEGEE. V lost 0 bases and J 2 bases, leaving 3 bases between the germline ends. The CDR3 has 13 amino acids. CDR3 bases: TGTGCCAGCAGCTTGGGTCCCTACAATGAGCAGTTCTTC. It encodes CASSLGPYNEQFF.

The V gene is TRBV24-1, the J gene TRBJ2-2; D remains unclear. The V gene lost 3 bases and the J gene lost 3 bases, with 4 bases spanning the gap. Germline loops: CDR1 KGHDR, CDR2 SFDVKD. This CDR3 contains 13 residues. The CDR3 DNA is TGTGCCACCAGTGATGAGTACACCGGGGAGCTGTTTTTT. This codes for CATSDEYTGELFF.

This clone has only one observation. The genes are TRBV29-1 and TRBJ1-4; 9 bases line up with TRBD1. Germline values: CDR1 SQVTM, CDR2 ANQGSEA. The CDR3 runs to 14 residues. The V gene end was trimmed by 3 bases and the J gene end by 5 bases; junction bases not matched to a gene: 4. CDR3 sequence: CSVDPGTGNEKLFF. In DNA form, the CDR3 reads TGCAGCGTTGATCCCGGGACAGGGAATGAAAAACTGTTTTTT.

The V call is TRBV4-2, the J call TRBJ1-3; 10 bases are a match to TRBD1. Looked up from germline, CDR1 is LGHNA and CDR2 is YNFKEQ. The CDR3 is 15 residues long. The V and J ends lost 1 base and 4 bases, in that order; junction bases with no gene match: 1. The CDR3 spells CASSQAGQGGNTIYF. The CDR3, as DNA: TGTGCCAGCAGCCAAGCGGGACAGGGGGGAAACACCATATATTTT.